What follows are 19 T cell receptor beta chains derived from one specimen sequenced in a study of T cell responses to AZD1222 COVID-19 vaccine. Assay: immunoSEQ multiplex PCR; the TCRdb copy retains only in-frame clones and omits some. The sample shows around 140,000 clones, over 75% of them seen only once. The material was peripheral blood, obtained on day 0 of AZD1222 vaccination. The receptor source for this set is an adult in good health.

The CDR3 DNA is TGTGCCTGGAGTGTAGGGGCGGGGACCCATGAGCAGTTCTTC. The encoded protein is CAWSVGAGTHEQFF. The V call is TRBV30, the J call TRBJ2-1; perhaps TRBD2 as D (6 bases). This CDR3 region has 14 residues. Germline CDR1 and CDR2: GTSNPN and SVGIG (reference sequence). Deletions cut 0 bases from V and 8 bases from J, with 14 bases between.

The J gene is TRBJ1-5, the V gene TRBV19; a weak D match, TRBD1 (6 bases). CDR3 length: 14 residues. V was cut by 5 bases and J by 4 bases, with 12 bases left in between. Germline CDR1 reads LNHDA; CDR2 reads SQIVND (reference sequence). CDR3 sequence: CASSPSTGNQPQHF. Here the CDR3 DNA reads TGTGCCAGTAGTCCATCCACAGGGAATCAGCCCCAGCATTTT.

The rearrangement joins TRBV7-8 to TRBJ2-3, with 8 bases matching TRBD2. This CDR3 has 16 residues. CDR1 and CDR2 from the germline V gene are SGHVS and FQNEAQ. V was clipped by 4 bases and J by 0 bases; unmatched bases: 6. The CDR3 loop is CASSSREGLSTDTQYF. In nucleotides, the CDR3 is TGTGCCAGCAGCTCCCGGGAGGGTTTGAGCACAGATACGCAGTATTTT.

The J gene is TRBJ2-7, the V gene TRBV19; 8 bases are a match to TRBD1. With 1 base clipped from V and 2 bases from J, the junction kept 4 bases outside the gene matches. CDR3 size: 15 residues. In germline, CDR1 is LNHDA, CDR2 SQIVND (reference sequence). In DNA, the CDR3 is TGTGCCAGTAGTATAGGAGGGACAGGAGCCTACGAGCAGTACTTC. Residues: CASSIGGTGAYEQYF.

This clone has only one observation. V and J are TRBV14 and TRBJ1-1; no reliable D call. The CDR3 has 15 residues. Germline CDR1 SGHDN, CDR2 FVKESK. Trimming took 2 bases from V and 2 from J, leaving 12 bases between them. CDR3 nucleotide sequence: TGTGCCAGCAGCCAACAAGACGGACCCAACACTGAAGCTTTCTTT. Translation gives CASSQQDGPNTEAFF.

The V and J genes are TRBV28 and TRBJ1-5; TRBD1 is a possible D gene (5 bases). Germline V gene data show CDR1 as MDHEN and CDR2 as SYDVKM. V dropped 6 bases and J dropped 4 bases, with 16 bases sitting between them. The CDR3 loop spans 15 amino acids. The CDR3 bases are TGTGCCAGCAGCTCTGCCGGGGGTAGGAATCAGCCCCAGCATTTT. It codes for CASSSAGGRNQPQHF.

The V and J genes are TRBV18 and TRBJ2-3; D is unclear. CDR3 length equals 13 residues. Germline CDR1 KGHSH, CDR2 LQKENI. Trimming removed 2 bases from V and 2 bases from J, with 5 bases in between. CDR3 region: CASSPGFTDTQYF. The CDR3, as DNA: TGTGCCAGCTCACCAGGGTTCACAGATACGCAGTATTTT.

This clone occurred a few times. The chain is built from TRBV29-1 and TRBJ1-1; 8 nucleotides line up with TRBD1. The germline V gene has CDR1 SQVTM and CDR2 ANQGSEA. CDR3 length: 12 amino acids. With V trimmed by 6 bases and J by 7 bases, 7 bases remained unmatched. This CDR3 reads CSVDNRGVEAFF. The CDR3 DNA follows: TGCAGCGTCGACAACAGGGGGGTTGAAGCTTTCTTT.

The chain is built from TRBV30 and TRBJ1-1, with no clear D. The CDR3 contains 16 residues. Germline loops: CDR1 GTSNPN, CDR2 SVGIG (reference sequence). The V end lost 2 bases, the J end lost 1 base, and 17 bases lay between the germline ends. The CDR3 loop reads CAWSRLVNSGNTEAFF. Here the CDR3 DNA reads TGTGCCTGGAGTCGCTTGGTAAACTCCGGGAACACTGAAGCTTTCTTT.

CDR3 loop: CASSQAGGYGYTF. In DNA form, the CDR3 reads TGCGCCAGCAGCCAGGCCGGCGGCTATGGCTACACCTTC. The V gene is TRBV4-1, the J gene TRBJ1-2; D uncertain. Germline V gene sequence: CDR1 MGHRA, CDR2 YSYEKL. The V and J ends lost 3 bases and 4 bases respectively, with 9 bases between them. The CDR3 length is 13 residues.

The chain joins TRBV4-1 to TRBJ2-5, with D unclear. Per the germline V gene, CDR1 is MGHRA and CDR2 is YSYEKL. This CDR3 comprises 14 residues. V lost 3 bases, J lost 4 bases, and 12 bases lay in between. The CDR3 reads CASSQGSMGETQYF. CDR3 DNA sequence: TGCGCCAGCAGCCAGGGGTCGATGGGAGAGACCCAGTACTTC.

The chain links TRBV19 to TRBJ2-3; 10 nucleotides agree with TRBD2. The ends lost 4 bases at V and 3 bases at J; junction bases unmatched: 4. The CDR3 runs to 15 residues. Germline V CDR1 and CDR2: LNHDA, SQIVND (reference sequence). The CDR3, as DNA: TGTGCCAGTAGTAGGAGCGGGGGGGGAACAGATACGCAGTATTTT. It specifies CASSRSGGGTDTQYF.

The V call is TRBV5-8, the J call TRBJ2-3, with D unresolved. In germline, CDR1 is SGHTS, CDR2 YDEGEE. The CDR3 sequence is 16 residues long. V lost 4 bases and J lost 3, with 18 bases in between. The CDR3 DNA follows: TGTGCCAGCAGCAACGACAAGGGCATCGATACAGATACGCAGTATTTT. This translates into CASSNDKGIDTDTQYF.

V and J are TRBV7-9 and TRBJ1-2, with D possibly TRBD1 on 6 matching bases. V dropped 0 bases and J dropped 8 bases, with 16 bases sitting between them. The CDR3 totals 15 residues. The germline CDR1 and CDR2 sequences are SEHNR and FQNEAQ (reference sequence). The CDR3 loop is CASSLANPGAGGYTF. The CDR3 DNA reads as TGTGCCAGCAGCTTAGCGAATCCAGGGGCTGGAGGCTACACCTTC.

The J gene is TRBJ1-2, the V gene TRBV27; D is unresolved. CDR1 and CDR2 (germline): MNHEY, SMNVEV (reference sequence). CDR3 length: 13 residues. V lost 7 bases and J 8 bases, leaving 17 bases between the germline ends. The CDR3 sequence: CASTGRPSKGYTF. In DNA form, the CDR3 reads TGTGCCAGCACGGGGAGGCCCTCAAAGGGCTACACCTTC.

V gene TRBV11-2 combines with J gene TRBJ2-7; 9 bases fit TRBD1. The CDR3 has 15 residues. Trimming cost V 5 bases and J 2 bases; bases outside gene matches: 7. CDR1 is SGHAT and CDR2 is FQNNGV in the germline V gene. The CDR3 reads CASSPTGQGPYEQYF. The CDR3 DNA sequence: TGTGCCAGCAGCCCAACCGGACAGGGGCCCTACGAGCAGTACTTC.

The rearrangement links TRBV6-5 to TRBJ1-4, with 7 bases identical to TRBD1. V lost 4 bases to trimming and J lost 8 bases; unmatched junction nucleotides: 7. The CDR3 covers 14 residues. CDR1 MNHEY and CDR2 SVGAGI come from the germline V gene. CDR3 sequence (DNA): TGTGCCAGCAGTTTACAGGGGATCCGGGAAAAACTGTTTTTT. Translation: CASSLQGIREKLFF.

The chain links TRBV21-1 to TRBJ1-4; whether TRBD1, the table's D call, matches the DNA was not checked. TRBV21-1 is a pseudogene. The CDR3 contains 15 residues. The CDR3 spells CASRDRGSTNEKLFF. As DNA, the CDR3 is TGTGCCAGTAGGGACAGGGGGTCAACTAATGAAAAACTGTTTTTT.

V and J are TRBV6-4 and TRBJ2-7; D remains ambiguous. CDR3 length: 14 residues. Per germline, CDR1 MRHNA and CDR2 SNTAGT. V dropped 5 bases and J dropped 3 bases, with 14 bases sitting between them. In DNA form, the CDR3 reads TGTGCCAGCAGTCCCGACACAAACTTCTACGAGCAGTACTTC. Its protein product is CASSPDTNFYEQYF.